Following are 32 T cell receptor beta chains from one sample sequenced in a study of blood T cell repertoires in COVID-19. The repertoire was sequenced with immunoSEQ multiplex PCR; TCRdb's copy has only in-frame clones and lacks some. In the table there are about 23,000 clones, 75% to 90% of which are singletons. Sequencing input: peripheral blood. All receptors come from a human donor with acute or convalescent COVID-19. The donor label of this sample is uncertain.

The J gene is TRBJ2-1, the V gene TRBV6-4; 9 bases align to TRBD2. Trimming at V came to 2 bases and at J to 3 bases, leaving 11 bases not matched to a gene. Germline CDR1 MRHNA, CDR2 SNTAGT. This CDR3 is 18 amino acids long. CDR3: CASSDRHSGGRDYNEQFF. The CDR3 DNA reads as TGTGCCAGCAGTGACCGTCATAGTGGCGGGAGGGACTACAATGAGCAGTTCTTC.

The CDR3 reads CASSSGTGNGYTF. The CDR3 bases are TGCGCCAGCAGCTCCGGGACAGGGAATGGCTACACCTTC. V is TRBV5-1 and J is TRBJ1-2; 9 bases align to TRBD1. This CDR3 comprises 13 residues. J was trimmed by 6 bases and V by 3 bases; bases with no gene match: 3. In germline, CDR1 is SGHRS, CDR2 YFSETQ.

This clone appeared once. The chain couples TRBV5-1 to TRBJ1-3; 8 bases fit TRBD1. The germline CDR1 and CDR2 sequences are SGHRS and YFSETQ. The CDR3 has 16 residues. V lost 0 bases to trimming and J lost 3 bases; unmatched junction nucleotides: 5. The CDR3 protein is CASSLAFTGGGNTIYF. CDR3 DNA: TGCGCCAGCAGCTTGGCCTTCACAGGGGGTGGAAACACCATATATTTT.

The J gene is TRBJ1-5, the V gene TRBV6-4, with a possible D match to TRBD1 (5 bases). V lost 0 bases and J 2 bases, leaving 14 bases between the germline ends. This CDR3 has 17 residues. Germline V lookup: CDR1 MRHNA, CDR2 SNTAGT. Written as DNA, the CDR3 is TGTGCCAGCAGTGACTCGGGTGGGCAGGGTCGCAATCAGCCCCAGCATTTT. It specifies CASSDSGGQGRNQPQHF.

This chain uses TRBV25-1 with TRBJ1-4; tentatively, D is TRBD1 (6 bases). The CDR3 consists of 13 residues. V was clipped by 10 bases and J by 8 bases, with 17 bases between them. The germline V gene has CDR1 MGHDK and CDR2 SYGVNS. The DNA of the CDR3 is TGTGCCACTTCGGACAGCCGCTCGGAAAAACTGTTTTTT. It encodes CATSDSRSEKLFF.

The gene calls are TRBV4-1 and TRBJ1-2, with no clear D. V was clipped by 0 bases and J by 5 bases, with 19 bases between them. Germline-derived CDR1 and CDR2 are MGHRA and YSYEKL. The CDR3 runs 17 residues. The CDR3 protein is CASSQDRTLLIGYGYTF. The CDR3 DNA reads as TGCGCCAGCAGCCAAGATCGGACTCTCCTTATAGGGTATGGCTACACCTTC.

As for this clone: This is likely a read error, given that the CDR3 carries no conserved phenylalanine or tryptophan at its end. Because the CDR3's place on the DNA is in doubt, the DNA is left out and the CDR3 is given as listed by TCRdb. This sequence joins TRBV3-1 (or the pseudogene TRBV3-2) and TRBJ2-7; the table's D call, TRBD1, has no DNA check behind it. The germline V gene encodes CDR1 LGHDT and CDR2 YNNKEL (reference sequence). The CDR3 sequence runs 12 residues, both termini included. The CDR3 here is CASSQSGTGLEY.

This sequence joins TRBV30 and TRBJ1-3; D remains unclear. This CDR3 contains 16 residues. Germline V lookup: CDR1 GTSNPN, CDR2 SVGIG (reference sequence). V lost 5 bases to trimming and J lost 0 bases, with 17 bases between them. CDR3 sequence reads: CAWLPVARGSGNTIYF. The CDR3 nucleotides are TGTGCCTGGTTACCCGTCGCCCGCGGCTCTGGAAACACCATATATTTT.

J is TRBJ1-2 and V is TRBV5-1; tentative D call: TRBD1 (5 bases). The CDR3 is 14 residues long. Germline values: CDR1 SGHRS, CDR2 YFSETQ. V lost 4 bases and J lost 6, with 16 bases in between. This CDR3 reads CASSRTAGSHGYTF. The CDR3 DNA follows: TGCGCCAGCAGCCGGACCGCAGGGTCGCATGGCTACACCTTC.

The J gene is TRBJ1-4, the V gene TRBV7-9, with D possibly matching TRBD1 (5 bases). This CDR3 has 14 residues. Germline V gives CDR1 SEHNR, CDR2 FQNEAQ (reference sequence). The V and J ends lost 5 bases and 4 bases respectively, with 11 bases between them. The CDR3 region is CASSPRDFNEKLFF. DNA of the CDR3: TGTGCCAGCAGCCCCAGGGACTTTAATGAAAAACTGTTTTTT. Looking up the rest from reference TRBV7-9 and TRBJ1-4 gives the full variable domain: DTGVSQNPRHKITKRGQNVTFRCDPISEHNRLYWYRQTLGQGPEFLTYFQNEAQLEKSRLLSDRFSAERPKGSFSTLEIQRTEQGDSAMYLCASSPRDFNEKLFFGSGTQLSVL.

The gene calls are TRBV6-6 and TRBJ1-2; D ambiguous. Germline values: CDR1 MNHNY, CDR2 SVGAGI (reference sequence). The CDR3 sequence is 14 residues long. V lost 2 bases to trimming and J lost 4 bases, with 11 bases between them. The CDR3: CASSYDPSGYGYTF. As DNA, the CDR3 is TGTGCCAGCAGTTACGATCCCTCGGGCTATGGCTACACCTTC.

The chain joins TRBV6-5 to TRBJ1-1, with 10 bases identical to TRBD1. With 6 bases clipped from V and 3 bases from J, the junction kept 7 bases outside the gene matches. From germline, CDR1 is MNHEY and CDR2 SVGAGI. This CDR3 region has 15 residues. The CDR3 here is CASSRDRGGDTEAFF. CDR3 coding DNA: TGTGCCAGCAGCAGGGACAGGGGAGGGGACACTGAAGCTTTCTTT.

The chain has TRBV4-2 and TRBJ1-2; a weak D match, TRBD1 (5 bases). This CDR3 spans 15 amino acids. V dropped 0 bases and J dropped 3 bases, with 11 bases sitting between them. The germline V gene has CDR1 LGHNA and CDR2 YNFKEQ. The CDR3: CASSQDGASDYGYTF. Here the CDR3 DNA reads TGTGCCAGCAGCCAAGATGGGGCTTCAGACTATGGCTACACCTTC.

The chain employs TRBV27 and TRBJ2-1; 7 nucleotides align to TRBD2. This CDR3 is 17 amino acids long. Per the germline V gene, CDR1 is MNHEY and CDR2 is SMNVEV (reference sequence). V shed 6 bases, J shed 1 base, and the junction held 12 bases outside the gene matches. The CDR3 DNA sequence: TGTGCCAGCAGACTTACCTCCTGGCGGGAGTCCTACAATGAGCAGTTCTTC. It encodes CASRLTSWRESYNEQFF.

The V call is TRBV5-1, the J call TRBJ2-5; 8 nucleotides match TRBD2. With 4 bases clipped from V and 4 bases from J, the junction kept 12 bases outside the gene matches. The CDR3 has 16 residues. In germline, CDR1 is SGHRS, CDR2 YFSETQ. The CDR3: CASSPWGVAGLETQYF. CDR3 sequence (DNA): TGCGCCAGCAGCCCTTGGGGGGTAGCGGGGTTAGAGACCCAGTACTTC.

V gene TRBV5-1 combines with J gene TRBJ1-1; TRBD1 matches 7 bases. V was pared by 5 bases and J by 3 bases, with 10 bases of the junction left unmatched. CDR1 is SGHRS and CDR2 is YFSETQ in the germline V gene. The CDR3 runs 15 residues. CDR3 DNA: TGCGCCAGCAGAACCGAAGGGGGCGGGGACACTGAAGCTTTCTTT. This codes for CASRTEGGGDTEAFF.

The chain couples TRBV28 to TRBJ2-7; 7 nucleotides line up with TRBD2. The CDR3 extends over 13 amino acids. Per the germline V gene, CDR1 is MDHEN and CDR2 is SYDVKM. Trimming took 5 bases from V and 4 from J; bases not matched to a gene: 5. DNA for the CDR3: TGTGCCAGCAGTGCGGGAGCGCCTTACGAGCAGTACTTC. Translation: CASSAGAPYEQYF. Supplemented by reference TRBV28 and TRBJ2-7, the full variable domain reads DVKVTQSSRYLVKRTGEKVFLECVQDMDHENMFWYRQDPGLGLRLIYFSYDVKMKEKGDIPEGYSVSREKKERFSLILESASTNQTSMYLCASSAGAPYEQYFGPGTRLTVT.

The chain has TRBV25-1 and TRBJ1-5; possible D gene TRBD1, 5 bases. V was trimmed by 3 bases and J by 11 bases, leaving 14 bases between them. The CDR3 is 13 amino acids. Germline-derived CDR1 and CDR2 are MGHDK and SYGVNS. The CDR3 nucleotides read TGTGCCAGCAGTGAGTTTACAGGTGGGTCCCAGCATTTT. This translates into CASSEFTGGSQHF.

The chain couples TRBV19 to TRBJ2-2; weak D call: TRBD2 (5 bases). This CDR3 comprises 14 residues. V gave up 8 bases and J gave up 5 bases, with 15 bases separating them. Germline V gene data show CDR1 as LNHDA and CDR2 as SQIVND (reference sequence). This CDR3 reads CASRPGPGTGELFF. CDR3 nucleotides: TGTGCCAGTCGTCCCGGGCCGGGGACCGGGGAGCTGTTTTTT. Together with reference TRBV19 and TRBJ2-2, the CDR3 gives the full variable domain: DGGITQSPKYLFRKEGQNVTLSCEQNLNHDAMYWYRQDPGQGLRLIYYSQIVNDFQKGDIAEGYSVSREKKESFPLTVTSAQKNPTAFYLCASRPGPGTGELFFGEGSRLTVL.

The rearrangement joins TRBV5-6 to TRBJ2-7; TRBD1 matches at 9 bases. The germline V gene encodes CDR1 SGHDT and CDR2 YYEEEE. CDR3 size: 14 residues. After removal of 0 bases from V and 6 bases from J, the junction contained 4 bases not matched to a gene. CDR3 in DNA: TGTGCCAGCAGCTTGGTAGGGACAGGGACCGAGCAGTACTTC. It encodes CASSLVGTGTEQYF.

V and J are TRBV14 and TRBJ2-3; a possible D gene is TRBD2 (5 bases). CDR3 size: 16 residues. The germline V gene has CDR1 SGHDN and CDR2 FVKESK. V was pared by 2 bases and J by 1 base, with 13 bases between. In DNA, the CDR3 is TGTGCCAGCAGCCAATTACTAGGGCGGGGCACAGATACGCAGTATTTT. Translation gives CASSQLLGRGTDTQYF.

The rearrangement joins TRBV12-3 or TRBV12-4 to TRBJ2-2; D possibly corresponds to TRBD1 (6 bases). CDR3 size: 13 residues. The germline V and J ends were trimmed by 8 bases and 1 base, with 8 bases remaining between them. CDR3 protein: CASYRVNTGELFF. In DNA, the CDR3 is TGTGCCAGCTACAGGGTGAACACCGGGGAGCTGTTTTTT.

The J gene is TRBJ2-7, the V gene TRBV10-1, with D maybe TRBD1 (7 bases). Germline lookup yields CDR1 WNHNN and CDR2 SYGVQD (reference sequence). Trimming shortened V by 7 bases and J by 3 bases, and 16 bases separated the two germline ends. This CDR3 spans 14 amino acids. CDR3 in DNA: TGCGCCAGCACCAGGGGGGACAAACACTACGAGCAGTACTTC. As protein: CASTRGDKHYEQYF.

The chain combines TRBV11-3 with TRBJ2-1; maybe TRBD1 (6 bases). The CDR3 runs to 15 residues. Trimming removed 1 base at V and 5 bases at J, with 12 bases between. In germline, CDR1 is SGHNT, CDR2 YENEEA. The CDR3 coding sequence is TGTGCCAGCAGCTTAGGCAGGGGACCTAACAATGAGCAGTTCTTC. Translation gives CASSLGRGPNNEQFF.

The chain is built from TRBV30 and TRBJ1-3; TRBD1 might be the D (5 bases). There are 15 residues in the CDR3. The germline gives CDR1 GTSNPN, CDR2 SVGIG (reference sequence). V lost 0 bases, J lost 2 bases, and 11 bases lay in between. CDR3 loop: CAWSVRGTPGNTIYF. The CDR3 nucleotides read TGTGCCTGGAGTGTACGGGGGACTCCTGGAAACACCATATATTTT.

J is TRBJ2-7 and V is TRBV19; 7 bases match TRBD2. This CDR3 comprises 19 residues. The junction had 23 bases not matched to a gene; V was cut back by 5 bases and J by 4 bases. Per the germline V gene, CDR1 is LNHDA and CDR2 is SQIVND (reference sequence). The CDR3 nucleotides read TGTGCCAGTAGTCAACTATATGGGGAGGGATACGAGCTGGGGTACGAGCAGTACTTC. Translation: CASSQLYGEGYELGYEQYF. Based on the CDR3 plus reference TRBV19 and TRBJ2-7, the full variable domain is DGGITQSPKYLFRKEGQNVTLSCEQNLNHDAMYWYRQDPGQGLRLIYYSQIVNDFQKGDIAEGYSVSREKKESFPLTVTSAQKNPTAFYLCASSQLYGEGYELGYEQYFGPGTRLTVT.

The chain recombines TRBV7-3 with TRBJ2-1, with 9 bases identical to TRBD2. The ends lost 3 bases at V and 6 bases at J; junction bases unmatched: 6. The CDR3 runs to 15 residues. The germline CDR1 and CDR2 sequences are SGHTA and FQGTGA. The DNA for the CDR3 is TGTGCCAGCAGCTTTAGCGGGAGCGTTGGCAATGAGCAGTTCTTC. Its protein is CASSFSGSVGNEQFF.

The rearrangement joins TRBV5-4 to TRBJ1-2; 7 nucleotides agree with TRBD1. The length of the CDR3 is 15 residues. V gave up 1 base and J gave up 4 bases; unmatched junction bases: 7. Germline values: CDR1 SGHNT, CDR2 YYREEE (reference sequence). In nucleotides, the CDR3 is TGTGCCAGCAGCTTGTTGGCAGGGGGTGGCTATGGCTACACCTTC. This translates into CASSLLAGGGYGYTF.

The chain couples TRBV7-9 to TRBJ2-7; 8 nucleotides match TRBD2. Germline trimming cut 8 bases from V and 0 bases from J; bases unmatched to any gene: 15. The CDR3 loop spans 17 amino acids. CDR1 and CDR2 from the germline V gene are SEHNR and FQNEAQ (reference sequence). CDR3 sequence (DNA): TGTGCCAGCCAATTCTCAGGGCACACTAGCGGCTCCTACGAGCAGTACTTC. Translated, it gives CASQFSGHTSGSYEQYF.

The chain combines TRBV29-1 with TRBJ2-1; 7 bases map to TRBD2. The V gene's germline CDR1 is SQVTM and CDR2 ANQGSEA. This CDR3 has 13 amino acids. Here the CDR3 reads CSGGLVGTNEQFF. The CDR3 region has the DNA TGCAGTGGAGGACTAGTGGGTACCAATGAGCAGTTCTTC.

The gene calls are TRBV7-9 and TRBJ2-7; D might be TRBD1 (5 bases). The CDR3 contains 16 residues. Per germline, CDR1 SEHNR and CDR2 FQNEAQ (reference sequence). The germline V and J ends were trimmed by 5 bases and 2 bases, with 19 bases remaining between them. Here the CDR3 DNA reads TGTGCCAGCAGCCCCGCGCAGGGCTCCTTGGCCTACGAGCAGTACTTC. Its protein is CASSPAQGSLAYEQYF.

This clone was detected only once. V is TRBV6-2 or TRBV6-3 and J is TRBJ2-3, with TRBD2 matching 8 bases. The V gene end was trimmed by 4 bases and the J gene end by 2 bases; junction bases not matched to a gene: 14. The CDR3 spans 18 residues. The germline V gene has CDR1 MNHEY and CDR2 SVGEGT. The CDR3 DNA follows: TGTGCCAGCAGTTTTTTGACGGGTAGCGGGGTCCTCACAGATACGCAGTATTTT. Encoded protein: CASSFLTGSGVLTDTQYF.